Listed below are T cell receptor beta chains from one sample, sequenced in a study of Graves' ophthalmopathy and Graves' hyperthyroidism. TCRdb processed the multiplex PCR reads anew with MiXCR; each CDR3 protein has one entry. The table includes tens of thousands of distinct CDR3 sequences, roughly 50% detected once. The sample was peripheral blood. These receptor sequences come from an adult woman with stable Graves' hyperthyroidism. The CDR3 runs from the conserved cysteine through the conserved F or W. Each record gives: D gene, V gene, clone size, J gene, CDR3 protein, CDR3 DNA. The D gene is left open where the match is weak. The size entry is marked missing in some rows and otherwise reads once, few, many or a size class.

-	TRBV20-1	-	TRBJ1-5	CSASPPGAINQPQHF	TGCAGTGCTAGTCCCCCAGGGGCGATCAATCAGCCCCAGCATTTT
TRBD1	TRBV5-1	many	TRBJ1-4	CASSLGQGEKLFF	TGCGCCAGCAGCTTGGGACAGGGTGAAAAACTGTTTTTT
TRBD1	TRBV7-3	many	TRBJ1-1	CASSLRAGGFTEAFF	TGTGCCAGCAGCTTAAGGGCAGGGGGCTTTACTGAAGCTTTCTTT
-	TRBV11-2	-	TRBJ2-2	CASSLGSVNTGELFF	TGTGCCAGCAGCTTAGGGTCAGTTAACACCGGGGAGCTGTTTTTT
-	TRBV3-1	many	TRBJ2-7	CASSQQECPLCGHVYEQYF	TGTGCCAGCAGCCAACAAGAATGTCCCCTTTGCGGGCACGTCTACGAGCAGTACTTC
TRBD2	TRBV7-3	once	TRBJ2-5	CASSATSSGRAVETQYF	TGTGCCAGCAGCGCAACGTCTAGCGGGAGGGCCGTAGAGACCCAGTACTTC
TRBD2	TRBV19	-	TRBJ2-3	CASKPLGTSGRSTDTQYF	TGTGCCAGTAAACCCCTCGGGACTAGCGGGAGGTCCACAGATACGCAGTATTTT
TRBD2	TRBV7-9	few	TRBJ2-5	CASSPRTSGPQETQYF	TGTGCCAGCAGCCCCAGGACTAGCGGACCCCAAGAGACCCAGTACTTC
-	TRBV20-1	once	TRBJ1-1	CSASLRGENTEAFF	TGCAGTGCTAGTCTGAGGGGGGAGAACACTGAAGCTTTCTTT
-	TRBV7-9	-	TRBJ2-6	CASSPGQAISGANVLTF	TGTGCCAGCAGCCCCGGACAAGCGATCTCTGGGGCCAACGTCCTGACTTTC
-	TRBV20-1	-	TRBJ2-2	CSARDRRTDSGELFF	TGCAGTGCTAGAGATCGAAGGACAGACTCCGGGGAGCTGTTTTTT
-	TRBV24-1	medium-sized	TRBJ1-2	CATSAGRMGRGYTF	TGTGCCACCAGTGCAGGACGGATGGGTCGTGGCTACACCTTC
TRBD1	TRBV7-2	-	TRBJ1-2	CASSLAGTGAGGYTF	TGTGCCAGCAGCTTAGCCGGGACAGGGGCGGGTGGCTACACCTTC
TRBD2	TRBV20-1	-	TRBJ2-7	CSASGLAGVSYEQYF	TGCAGTGCTAGCGGACTAGCGGGAGTCTCCTACGAGCAGTACTTC
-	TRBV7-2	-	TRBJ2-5	CASSSPGGRVVETQYF	TGTGCCAGCAGCTCCCCCGGAGGAAGGGTGGTAGAGACCCAGTACTTC
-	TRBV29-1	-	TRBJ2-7	CSVVGDYEQYF	TGCAGCGTTGTAGGGGACTACGAGCAGTACTTC
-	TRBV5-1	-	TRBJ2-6	CASSVLTF	TGTGCCAGCAGCGTCTTGACTTTC
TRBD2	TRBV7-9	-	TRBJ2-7	CVSSLAGGLANYEQYF	TGTGTCAGCAGCTTAGCGGGGGGACTAGCAAATTACGAGCAGTACTTC
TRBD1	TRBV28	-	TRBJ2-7	CASRPDRYYEQYF	TGTGCCAGCAGACCGGACAGGTACTACGAGCAGTACTTC
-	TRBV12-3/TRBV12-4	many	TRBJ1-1	CASSQTGRGNTEAFF	TGTGCCAGCAGTCAAACAGGGAGGGGGAACACTGAAGCTTTCTTT
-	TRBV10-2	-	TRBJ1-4	CASSAPGHKREKLFF	TGCGCCAGCAGTGCGCCGGGACACAAAAGGGAAAAACTGTTTTTT
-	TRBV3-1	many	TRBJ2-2	CASSHATGELFF	TGTGCCAGCAGCCACGCCACCGGGGAGCTGTTTTTT
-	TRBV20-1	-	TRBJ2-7	CSLAFTAPFYEQYF	TGCAGCTTGGCCTTCACAGCCCCATTCTACGAGCAGTACTTC
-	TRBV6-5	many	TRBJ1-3	CASSLRHGSGNTIYF	TGTGCCAGCAGCCTTCGTCATGGCTCTGGAAACACCATATATTTT
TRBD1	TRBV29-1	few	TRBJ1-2	CSLREGAHGYTF	TGCAGCCTGCGTGAGGGGGCCCATGGCTACACCTTC
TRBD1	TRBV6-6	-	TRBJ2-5	CASNPTGGGETQYF	TGTGCCAGCAACCCGACAGGGGGCGGAGAGACCCAGTACTTC
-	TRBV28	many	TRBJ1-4	CASSLDGAANEKLFF	TGTGCCAGCAGTCTAGACGGGGCAGCTAATGAAAAACTGTTTTTT
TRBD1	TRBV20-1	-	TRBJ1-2	CSAPNTDRPNYGYTF	TGCAGTGCCCCCAACACGGACAGGCCCAACTATGGCTACACCTTC
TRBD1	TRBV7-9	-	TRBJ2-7	CASSPRTGAEQYF	TGTGCCAGCAGCCCCCGGACAGGGGCGGAGCAGTACTTC
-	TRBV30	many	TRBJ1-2	CAWSPGTDYGYTF	TGTGCCTGGAGTCCCGGGACTGATTATGGCTACACCTTC
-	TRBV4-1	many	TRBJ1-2	CASSQDWTGSYGYTF	TGCGCCAGCAGCCAAGATTGGACGGGAAGCTATGGCTACACCTTC
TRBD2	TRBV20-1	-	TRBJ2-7	CSAREGSGMLYEQYF	TGCAGTGCTAGAGAGGGTAGCGGGATGCTGTACGAGCAGTACTTC
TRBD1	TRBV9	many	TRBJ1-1	CASSAYPGQAEAFF	TGTGCCAGCAGCGCCTACCCAGGACAGGCTGAAGCTTTCTTT
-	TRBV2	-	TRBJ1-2	CASSLQGSGYTF	TGTGCCAGCAGTCTACAGGGTTCTGGCTACACCTTC
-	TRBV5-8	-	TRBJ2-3	CASSLQGSGADTQYF	TGTGCCAGCAGCTTGCAGGGGTCGGGCGCAGATACGCAGTATTTT
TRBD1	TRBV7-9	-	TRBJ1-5	CASSLETGGHSNQPQHF	TGTGCCAGCAGCTTAGAGACAGGGGGACATAGCAATCAGCCCCAGCATTTT
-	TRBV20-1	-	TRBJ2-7	CSARPARGGPYEQYF	TGCAGTGCTAGACCCGCCCGGGGAGGACCCTACGAGCAGTACTTC
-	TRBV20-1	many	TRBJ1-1	CSAKELGFLSFF	TGCAGTGCGAAAGAGTTGGGGTTTCTGTCTTTCTTT
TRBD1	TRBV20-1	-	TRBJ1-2	CSAPNTDRDYGYTF	TGCAGTGCCCCCAACACGGACAGGGACTATGGCTACACCTTT
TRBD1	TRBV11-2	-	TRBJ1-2	CASSVVDRGRDYGYTF	TGTGCCAGCAGCGTGGTTGACAGGGGGCGAGACTATGGCTACACCTTC
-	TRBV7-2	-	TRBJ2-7	CASSHGTQPCEQHF	TGTGCCAGCAGCCATGGGACCCAGCCCTGCGAGCAGCACTTC
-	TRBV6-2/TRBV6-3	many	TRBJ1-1	CASSMGGFRGAEAFF	TGTGCCAGCAGTATGGGGGGGTTTAGGGGGGCTGAAGCTTTCTTT
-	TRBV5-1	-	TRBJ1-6	CASSLVGGYSPLHF	TGCGCCAGCAGCTTGGTGGGGGGCTACTCACCCCTCCACTTT
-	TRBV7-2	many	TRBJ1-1	CAGKSGTEAFF	TGTGCCGGGAAATCGGGCACTGAAGCTTTCTTT
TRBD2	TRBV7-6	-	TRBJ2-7	CASSLASSGSGQYF	TGTGCCAGCAGCTTAGCGTCTAGCGGGAGTGGGCAGTACTTC